This T cell receptor (beta chain) was profiled in a study of regulatory T cells in long-lasting Graves disease. Documented time point: newly diagnosed GD, antithyroid drugs for less than 3 months. RNA extracted from PBMCs served as the sequencing template. Many counts were recorded for this clonotype. Its target is not known. Study-wide points: Graves' patients with persistent disease showed TCR diversity lower than patients newly diagnosed.

Through Arm-PCR of CDR3 regions and iRepertoire HTBI primers, TCR beta libraries were built. TCRdb reprocessed the multiplex PCR reads via MiXCR and lists one record per CDR3 protein. The table records about 430,000 distinct CDR3 sequences, 15% of them present only once. A further study also used this sample, focusing on T cells in Graves' hyperthyroidism and ophthalmopathy. That investigation notes: Most thyroid clonotypes expanded above 0.001 appeared in blood too.

The receptor comes from a middle-aged woman with Graves disease. This material consisted of peripheral blood mononuclear cells (PBMCs), taken at new diagnosis, from a patient treated with antithyroid drugs.

Here the CDR3 reads CASRQNSYNEQFF. The DNA of the CDR3 is TGTGCCAGCCGACAAAACTCCTACAATGAGCAGTTCTTC. The chain recombines TRBV6-1 with TRBJ2-1; no definite D call. Trimming pared 8 bases from V and 0 bases from J, leaving 8 bases between. This CDR3 spans 13 amino acids. Germline V CDR1 and CDR2: MNHNS, SASEGT.